Described below is a single T cell receptor (beta chain) sequence and its context. This specimen belongs to a study of blood T cell repertoires in COVID-19. This CDR3 is built from 14 residues. The V and J ends lost 0 bases and 1 base, in that order; junction bases with no gene match: 0. Germline V gene data show CDR1 as SGDLS and CDR2 as YYNGEE. Per the study methods: Researchers report that nucleated cell counts were estimated from reference gene primer amplification. Some clones are missing from TCRdb's copy, which holds only in-frame ones; the method was immunoSEQ multiplex PCR. The D gene and trimming were derived from the DNA, and the V and J assignments and clone size from that table. The sample lists about 280,000 clones, approximately 91% seen once, with just under 0.95% in the top ten.

This TCR derives from a middle-aged woman who had recovered from COVID-19. Sequencing was performed on peripheral blood. The rearrangement links TRBV9 to TRBJ1-1; TRBD1 matches 7 bases. The CDR3, as DNA: TGTGCCAGCAGCGTAGGGACAGGGAACACTGAAGCTTTCTTT. Its translation: CASSVGTGNTEAFF.